The sequence of this TCR beta chain was determined in a study of cytomegalovirus exposure and HLA in healthy donors. The PCR contained 60 Vbeta and 13 Jbeta primers. Clones were sequenced by immunoSEQ multiplex PCR, and TCRdb holds only the in-frame ones, with some missing. Of roughly 170,000 clones in the sample, about three quarters were seen once. The V end was cut by 3 bases, the J end by 5 bases, with 13 bases between. CDR1 is MNHNS, CDR2 SASEGT, per germline. The CDR3 totals 14 residues. The clonotype comes from a female donor in good health and CMV-seronegative. This rearrangement joins TRBV6-1 to TRBJ1-1; D might be TRBD1 (5 bases). The specimen was PBMCs. CDR3 sequence: CASSDWGGKTEAFF. CDR3 coding DNA: TGTGCCAGCAGTGATTGGGGGGGGAAGACTGAAGCTTTCTTT.